Below, 5 T cell receptor beta chains from the same sample are listed, as sequenced in a study of Ad26.COV2.S vaccination and SARS-CoV-2 variants. TCRdb keeps only in-frame clones here, not all; method: immunoSEQ multiplex PCR. The table includes about 400,000 clones, about 91% detected once. The treatment: over 15 received Ad26.COV2.S at low or high dose, single or two shots; 5 received placebo; per-sample allocation not given. Each sample was drawn 63 days after the first injection (of vaccine or placebo). The sequencing used peripheral blood, collected in a trial of Ad26.COV2.S vaccine versus placebo. The receptor set was obtained from a person aged 18-65 years who received the Ad26.COV2.S COVID-19 vaccine or a placebo.

V gene TRBV7-6 combines with J gene TRBJ2-3; D is unresolved. This CDR3 has 15 residues. The germline V gene encodes CDR1 SGHVS and CDR2 FNYEAQ. V dropped 2 bases and J dropped 5 bases, with 14 bases sitting between them. The CDR3 loop reads CASSLLSATRDTQYF. CDR3 nucleotides: TGTGCCAGCAGCTTACTCTCGGCTACGAGAGATACGCAGTATTTT.

This chain uses TRBV10-3 with TRBJ2-7; D is possibly TRBD1 (6 bases). The CDR3 loop spans 12 amino acids. V gave up 11 bases and J gave up 2 bases, with 13 bases separating them. Germline assignment: CDR1 ENHRY and CDR2 SYGVKD. The CDR3 sequence is CAYWTETYEQYF. In DNA form, the CDR3 reads TGTGCCTACTGGACAGAGACCTACGAGCAGTACTTC.

The chain links TRBV5-5 to TRBJ1-6, with 12 bases fitting TRBD1. The junction had 6 bases not matched to a gene; V was cut back by 4 bases and J by 10 bases. Germline V gives CDR1 SGHKS, CDR2 YYEKEE (reference sequence). This CDR3 is built from 15 residues. The CDR3 is CASSPGTGGLSPLHF. The CDR3, as DNA: TGTGCCAGCAGCCCCGGGACAGGGGGCCTCTCACCCCTCCACTTT.

This clone was detected a few times. The CDR3 here is CASSPGDRVTGELFF. The DNA for the CDR3 is TGCGCCAGCAGCCCAGGGGACAGGGTGACCGGGGAGCTGTTTTTT. The rearrangement uses TRBV5-1 and TRBJ2-2; 9 nucleotides line up with TRBD1. The V segment lost 4 bases and the J segment 5 bases; nucleotides outside the gene matches: 6. This CDR3 is built from 15 residues. The V gene's germline CDR1 is SGHRS and CDR2 YFSETQ.

The chain uses TRBV2 and TRBJ1-1; TRBD1 matches 8 bases. The CDR3 spans 14 residues. Germline V gene data show CDR1 as SNHLY and CDR2 as FYNNEI. With V trimmed by 6 bases and J by 1 base, 4 bases remained unmatched. The CDR3 nucleotides are TGTGCCAGCAGCCGACAGGGGAGGAACACTGAAGCTTTCTTT. Translation: CASSRQGRNTEAFF.